The 18 T cell receptor beta chains below were found in one sample sequenced in a study of cytomegalovirus exposure and HLA in healthy donors. Both 60 Vbeta primers and 13 Jbeta primers went into the PCR. Clones were sequenced by immunoSEQ multiplex PCR, and TCRdb holds only the in-frame ones, with some missing. This sample has about 130,000 clones; about 79% occur once, and the top ten carry less than 3%. Input material: PBMCs. These receptors came from a man aged 45-60 years in good health and CMV-seronegative.

This chain connects TRBV6-1 to TRBJ2-3; D is uncertain. Trimming removed 3 bases from V and 1 base from J, with 8 bases in between. CDR3 size: 14 residues. Germline CDR1 and CDR2: MNHNS and SASEGT. Written as DNA, the CDR3 is TGTGCCAGCAGTGACAGGCGCGGCACAGATACGCAGTATTTT. This codes for CASSDRRGTDTQYF.

The chain is built from TRBV10-1 and TRBJ2-1, with TRBD1 matching over 7 bases. The V gene's germline CDR1 is WNHNN and CDR2 SYGVQD (reference sequence). The V gene end was trimmed by 9 bases and the J gene end by 4 bases; junction bases not matched to a gene: 9. The CDR3 extends over 14 amino acids. The CDR3 bases are TGCGCCAGTGGGCCGGGACAGCTTTACAATGAGCAGTTCTTC. Translating it yields CASGPGQLYNEQFF.

The chain employs TRBV19 and TRBJ1-2, with 7 bases that match TRBD1. The CDR3 has 15 amino acids. The V gene's germline CDR1 is LNHDA and CDR2 SQIVND (reference sequence). Trimming cost V 6 bases and J 4 bases; bases outside gene matches: 11. The CDR3 loop reads CASSLSGGGGYGYTF. In DNA form, the CDR3 reads TGTGCCAGTAGCCTTTCAGGGGGTGGGGGCTATGGCTACACCTTC.

The J gene is TRBJ1-6, the V gene TRBV19; 8 bases are shared with TRBD1. Germline CDR1 reads LNHDA; CDR2 reads SQIVND (reference sequence). This CDR3 contains 13 residues. Germline trimming cut 9 bases from V and 10 bases from J; bases unmatched to any gene: 8. CDR3 protein: CASSDRDASPLHF. CDR3 nucleotides: TGTGCCAGCTCGGACAGGGATGCATCACCCCTCCACTTT.

This chain connects TRBV19 to TRBJ1-2; D perhaps matches TRBD1 (6 bases). Germline CDR1 is LNHDA and CDR2 is SQIVND (reference sequence). The V gene lost 6 bases and the J gene lost 4 bases, with 6 bases spanning the gap. The CDR3 is 11 amino acids. The CDR3 sequence: CASRGAYGYTF. The CDR3, as DNA: TGTGCCAGTAGGGGGGCCTATGGCTACACCTTC.

The DNA for the CDR3 is TGTGCCTGGAGCTCAGGGGGCGCAAATGGCTACACCTTC. Its protein product is CAWSSGGANGYTF. This sequence joins TRBV30 and TRBJ1-2; 8 bases align to TRBD1. Germline CDR1 reads GTSNPN; CDR2 reads SVGIG (reference sequence). J lost 6 bases, V lost 3 bases, and 6 bases had no gene match. The CDR3 covers 13 residues.

Here the CDR3 reads CASSPGTGDSPLHF. The CDR3 region has the DNA TGTGCCAGCAGTCCCGGGACAGGGGACTCACCCCTCCACTTT. This sequence joins TRBV7-9 and TRBJ1-6; 10 bases line up with TRBD1. Trimming cost V 6 bases and J 10 bases; bases outside gene matches: 6. CDR3 size: 14 residues. Germline loops: CDR1 SEHNR, CDR2 FQNEAQ (reference sequence). The entire variable domain, with the rest obtained from reference TRBV7-9 and TRBJ1-6, is as follows: DTGVSQNPRHKITKRGQNVTFRCDPISEHNRLYWYRQTLGQGPEFLTYFQNEAQLEKSRLLSDRFSAERPKGSFSTLEIQRTEQGDSAMYLCASSPGTGDSPLHFGNGTRLTVT.

The V gene is TRBV30, the J gene TRBJ2-7; 11 nucleotides agree with TRBD1. With V trimmed by 2 bases and J by 6 bases, 6 bases remained unmatched. The germline gives CDR1 GTSNPN, CDR2 SVGIG (reference sequence). The CDR3 is 14 amino acids. In nucleotides, the CDR3 is TGTGCCTGGAGTCTAGGACAGGGGGCGCGCGAGCAGTACTTC. Translated: CAWSLGQGAREQYF.

The gene calls are TRBV29-1 and TRBJ1-2; D not resolved. This CDR3 contains 11 residues. The germline V gene encodes CDR1 SQVTM and CDR2 ANQGSEA. Trimming shortened V by 6 bases and J by 5 bases, and 10 bases separated the two germline ends. The CDR3 loop is CSVGEVYGYTF. The DNA of the CDR3 is TGCAGCGTCGGCGAGGTTTATGGCTACACCTTC.

The rearrangement joins TRBV5-6 to TRBJ2-7; D call uncertain. V gave up 1 base and J gave up 4 bases, with 3 bases separating them. Germline CDR1 reads SGHDT; CDR2 reads YYEEEE. The CDR3 loop spans 11 amino acids. CDR3 loop: CASSLQYEQYF. DNA for the CDR3: TGTGCCAGCAGCTTGCAGTACGAGCAGTACTTC.

V gene TRBV30 combines with J gene TRBJ2-1; no clear D. V lost 0 bases and J lost 7, with 10 bases in between. This CDR3 has 13 residues. Germline V gives CDR1 GTSNPN, CDR2 SVGIG (reference sequence). The CDR3 region is CAWSVLLPNEQFF. The CDR3, as DNA: TGTGCCTGGAGTGTACTTCTCCCAAATGAGCAGTTCTTC. The full variable domain, rest sourced from reference TRBV30 and TRBJ2-1, is SQTIHQWPATLVQPVGSPLSLECTVEGTSNPNLYWYRQAAGRGLQLLFYSVGIGQISSEVPQNLSASRPQDRQFILSSKKLLLSDSGFYLCAWSVLLPNEQFFGPGTRLTVL.

The V gene is TRBV7-2, the J gene TRBJ2-2; 10 bases fit TRBD2. Per germline, CDR1 SGHTA and CDR2 FQGNSA. This CDR3 is 17 amino acids long. V shed 5 bases and J 4 bases; nucleotides not matched to a gene: 10. The CDR3 sequence: CASSPLLAGPVTGELFF. The CDR3 DNA sequence: TGTGCCAGCAGCCCCCTACTAGCGGGGCCTGTCACCGGGGAGCTGTTTTTT.

The genes are TRBV5-1 and TRBJ1-2; 7 nucleotides line up with TRBD1. Per the germline V gene, CDR1 is SGHRS and CDR2 is YFSETQ. Trimming took 4 bases from V and 8 from J; bases not matched to a gene: 11. This CDR3 region has 14 residues. CDR3 DNA sequence: TGCGCCAGCAGCGAACCAACAGGGGCGAGAGGCTACACCTTC. This encodes CASSEPTGARGYTF.

The table lists this clone with a count of one. The J gene is TRBJ2-5, the V gene TRBV6-5; D possibly corresponds to TRBD1 (6 bases). Germline-derived CDR1 and CDR2 are MNHEY and SVGAGI. The CDR3 consists of 13 residues. With 6 bases removed from V and 1 base from J, the gap between germline ends came to 9 bases. In nucleotides, the CDR3 is TGTGCCAGCAGCCGACAGGTCCAAGAGACCCAGTACTTC. It is translated as CASSRQVQETQYF.

This chain uses TRBV7-9 with TRBJ2-1, with 7 nucleotides matching TRBD2. The CDR3 is 15 amino acids. V lost 2 bases to trimming and J lost 7 bases; unmatched junction nucleotides: 8. Germline V CDR1 and CDR2: SEHNR, FQNEAQ (reference sequence). CDR3 nucleotides: TGTGCCAGCAGCTTATCGGGGGGACGAGGGAATGAGCAGTTCTTC. It encodes CASSLSGGRGNEQFF.

The CDR3 coding sequence is TGTGCCAGCAGCGCCCTCTCTGTGGGGGCAAAGGTTGGGAACACTGAAGCTTTCTTT. Translating it yields CASSALSVGAKVGNTEAFF. This rearrangement joins TRBV21-1 to TRBJ1-1; TRBD1, the D gene given by the table, was not confirmed from the DNA. TRBV21-1 is listed as a pseudogene. The CDR3 covers 19 residues.

The V gene is TRBV6-5, the J gene TRBJ1-3; perhaps TRBD1 as D (5 bases). V was pared by 10 bases and J by 2 bases, with 12 bases between. The CDR3 is 13 residues long. CDR1 and CDR2 from the germline V gene are MNHEY and SVGAGI. CDR3 sequence reads: CAITSGTGNTIYF. The CDR3 DNA is TGTGCCATCACCTCAGGGACTGGAAACACCATATATTTT.

The gene calls are TRBV5-1 and TRBJ2-2; no definite D call. CDR3 length: 14 residues. Germline lookup yields CDR1 SGHRS and CDR2 YFSETQ. Deletions cut 2 bases from V and 2 bases from J, with 7 bases between. The CDR3 DNA follows: TGCGCCAGCAGCTTCCGTCCCAACACCGGGGAGCTGTTTTTT. Amino acids: CASSFRPNTGELFF.